The next 21 T cell receptor beta chains were all read from a single sample in a study of patients and donors after allogeneic stem cell transplantation. TCRdb called the RT-PCR reads again in MiXCR, with one record for every CDR3 protein. The sample records about a million distinct CDR3 sequences, about 20% being singletons. Material for sequencing was blood, either unsorted or a sorted T cell fraction (not recorded which). The source is a human donor who was either an allogeneic HSCT recipient or a stem cell or donor lymphocyte infusion donor (not recorded which). It is not recorded whose cells these are; they may come from a transplant donor.

The rearrangement uses TRBV6-1 and TRBJ1-1, with 7 bases identical to TRBD1. The CDR3 loop spans 15 amino acids. V lost 4 bases to trimming and J lost 1 base; unmatched junction nucleotides: 6. CDR1 and CDR2 (germline): MNHNS, SASEGT. For the CDR3, the DNA is TGTGCCAGCAGTGTACAGGGGTCCAAGAACACTGAAGCTTTCTTT. Translation: CASSVQGSKNTEAFF.

Only a few counts were recorded for this clonotype. This sequence joins TRBV20-1 and TRBJ2-5, with a weak D call TRBD2 (7 bases). Looked up from germline, CDR1 is DFQATT and CDR2 is SNEGSKA (reference sequence). CDR3 length equals 14 residues. The ends were cut back, 7 bases at V and 5 bases at J, with 20 bases in the middle. The CDR3 sequence: CSETGEGGQETQYF. The DNA of the CDR3 is TGCAGTGAAACCGGGGAGGGGGGGCAGGAGACCCAGTACTTC.

This clonotype was counted only a few times. The chain uses TRBV5-6 and TRBJ2-1; TRBD2 agrees at 7 bases. J gave up 0 bases and V 4 bases, and 4 bases lay outside the gene matches. Looked up from germline, CDR1 is SGHDT and CDR2 is YYEEEE. This CDR3 is built from 15 residues. CDR3 in amino acids: CASSRGGNSYNEQFF. CDR3 nucleotide sequence: TGTGCCAGCAGCCGCGGGGGAAACTCCTACAATGAGCAGTTCTTC.

This clonotype has a handful of counts. This chain uses TRBV7-6 with TRBJ2-2; 11 bases line up with TRBD2. Germline CDR1 reads SGHVS; CDR2 reads FNYEAQ. The CDR3 totals 18 residues. V lost 4 bases and J lost 3; bases outside the gene matches: 10. CDR3 sequence: CASSYSKGTSGHTGELFF. The CDR3 nucleotides read TGTGCCAGCAGCTATTCAAAGGGGACTAGCGGCCACACCGGGGAGCTGTTTTTT.

This clonotype was picked up a small number of times. This chain joins TRBV12-3 or TRBV12-4 and TRBJ1-1; a possible D gene is TRBD1 (6 bases). Trimming pared 4 bases from V and 10 bases from J, leaving 16 bases between. This CDR3 is 13 amino acids long. CDR3 sequence reads: CASSSPTGTGAFF. In nucleotides, the CDR3 is TGTGCCAGCAGTTCCCCCACAGGGACGGGAGCTTTCTTT.

This rearrangement joins TRBV3-1 to TRBJ2-2; D is unclear. V lost 2 bases and J 0 bases, leaving 10 bases between the germline ends. CDR1 is LGHDT, CDR2 YNNKEL, per germline (reference sequence). The CDR3 is made up of 16 amino acids. CDR3 in amino acids: CASSQRRFANTGELFF. Here the CDR3 DNA reads TGTGCCAGCAGCCAAAGAAGATTCGCGAACACCGGGGAGCTGTTTTTT.

The V gene is TRBV7-9, the J gene TRBJ1-3; D gene ambiguous. Germline loops: CDR1 SEHNR, CDR2 FQNEAQ (reference sequence). The V gene lost 3 bases and the J gene lost 4 bases, with 13 bases spanning the gap. The CDR3 is 15 residues long. The CDR3 region has the DNA TGTGCCAGCAGCTTTTCCCTAACCGCCGGAAACACCATATATTTT. It specifies CASSFSLTAGNTIYF.

This clonotype was found a few times. This chain uses TRBV4-1 with TRBJ1-1; D remains ambiguous. Trimming left V 1 base short and J 4 bases short, with 10 bases between. This CDR3 has 14 amino acids. Germline CDR1 and CDR2: MGHRA and YSYEKL. The CDR3 sequence: CASSQGEGGTEAFF. CDR3 bases: TGCGCCAGCAGCCAAGGGGAGGGCGGCACTGAAGCTTTCTTT.

This clonotype has just a few counts. The V and J genes are TRBV15 and TRBJ2-7, with 7 bases matching TRBD2. This CDR3 spans 15 amino acids. V dropped 0 bases and J dropped 2; count of bases not matched to a gene: 4. Per the germline V gene, CDR1 is LNHNV and CDR2 is YYDKDF (reference sequence). The CDR3 DNA follows: TGTGCCACCAGCAGAGATGGGGGGGGGGCCTACGAGCAGTACTTC. It is translated as CATSRDGGGAYEQYF.

This clonotype was picked up a small number of times. The chain links TRBV9 to TRBJ2-3, with 9 bases identical to TRBD2. The germline V gene has CDR1 SGDLS and CDR2 YYNGEE. There are 15 residues in the CDR3. V was pared by 4 bases and J by 3 bases, with 6 bases of the junction left unmatched. The CDR3, as DNA: TGTGCCAGCAGCCTCCGTAGCGGGAGTACAGATACGCAGTATTTT. Its protein is CASSLRSGSTDTQYF.

V gene TRBV20-1 combines with J gene TRBJ1-4; 9 nucleotides align to TRBD1. Trimming at V came to 4 bases and at J to 8 bases, leaving 11 bases not matched to a gene. Germline loops: CDR1 DFQATT, CDR2 SNEGSKA (reference sequence). The CDR3 totals 15 residues. CDR3 loop: CSATGGTGPFEKLFF. The CDR3 nucleotides read TGCAGTGCTACCGGTGGGACAGGGCCTTTCGAAAAACTGTTTTTT.

This clonotype came up a few times. This chain links TRBV9 with TRBJ1-2; perhaps TRBD1 as D (5 bases). V lost 6 bases to trimming and J lost 7 bases, with 13 bases between them. The germline V gene encodes CDR1 SGDLS and CDR2 YYNGEE. The CDR3 totals 12 residues. For the CDR3, the DNA is TGTGCCAGCAACGGACAATCATCTGGCTACACCTTC. Protein: CASNGQSSGYTF.

This clonotype was seen more than once but under ten times. The chain couples TRBV12-3 or TRBV12-4 to TRBJ2-3; 13 bases are a match to TRBD2. V lost 5 bases, J lost 6 bases, and 2 bases stayed unmatched. The CDR3 extends over 14 amino acids. The CDR3 loop is CASSRLAGGDTQYF. The CDR3 DNA follows: TGTGCCAGCAGTCGACTAGCGGGAGGTGATACGCAGTATTTT.

This clonotype has just a few counts. This CDR3 reads CASSLNRGLGTDTQYF. The CDR3 DNA is TGTGCCAGCAGTTTAAACAGGGGCCTTGGGACAGATACGCAGTATTTT. The chain has TRBV6-5 and TRBJ2-3, with 7 bases that match TRBD1. Germline V gives CDR1 MNHEY, CDR2 SVGAGI. The CDR3 is 16 residues long. V trimming: 4 bases; J trimming: 3 bases; junction bases outside the gene matches: 10.

The chain joins TRBV20-1 to TRBJ2-1, with 7 bases lining up with TRBD2. Germline CDR1 and CDR2: DFQATT and SNEGSKA (reference sequence). This CDR3 spans 16 amino acids. The junction had 11 bases not matched to a gene; V was cut back by 2 bases and J by 4 bases. The CDR3 region is CSARSIREGLYNEQFF. The CDR3 DNA reads as TGCAGTGCTAGATCGATTAGGGAGGGCCTTTACAATGAGCAGTTCTTC.

Comments on this clonotype: One junction end does not reproduce the germline sequence, and a read error may be involved. The chain uses TRBV6-1 and TRBJ1-2; 9 nucleotides agree with TRBD1. Germline values: CDR1 MNHNS, CDR2 SASEGT. This CDR3 has 15 residues. Here the CDR3 reads CASREGTGNNYGYTF. CDR3 bases: TGTGCCAGCAGGGAAGGGACAGGGAATAACTATGGCTACACCTTC.

The gene calls are TRBV4-1 and TRBJ2-4; D possibly corresponds to TRBD2 (5 bases). This CDR3 spans 17 amino acids. Per germline, CDR1 MGHRA and CDR2 YSYEKL. V was trimmed by 1 base and J by 0 bases, leaving 13 bases between them. In DNA form, the CDR3 reads TGCGCCAGCAGCCAAGTCGAAGGGAGCGGAGCCAAAAACATTCAGTACTTC. This translates into CASSQVEGSGAKNIQYF.

This clonotype was picked up many times. CDR3 region: CASSPKRSSYNEQFF. The CDR3 DNA is TGTGCCAGCAGCCCAAAGCGGAGCTCCTACAATGAGCAGTTCTTC. The chain recombines TRBV12-3 or TRBV12-4 with TRBJ2-1, with TRBD2 as a possible D gene (5 bases). V lost 6 bases and J 0 bases, leaving 12 bases between the germline ends. The CDR3 is 15 residues long.

The V gene is TRBV29-1, the J gene TRBJ1-1; 7 bases align to TRBD1. CDR1 SQVTM and CDR2 ANQGSEA come from the germline V gene. The CDR3 runs 13 residues. Losses at the gene ends were 7 bases for V and 8 bases for J; bases not matched to a gene: 13. The CDR3 spells CSGAPGTAEEAFF. The CDR3 nucleotides read TGCAGCGGGGCCCCCGGGACAGCCGAAGAAGCTTTCTTT.

The rearrangement uses TRBV7-9 and TRBJ2-7; TRBD1 matches 8 bases. This CDR3 contains 14 residues. Germline V lookup: CDR1 SEHNR, CDR2 FQNEAQ (reference sequence). V lost 5 bases and J lost 5; bases outside the gene matches: 8. DNA of the CDR3: TGTGCCAGCAGCCAGGACAGGGAGGTCCACGAGCAGTACTTC. Its protein is CASSQDREVHEQYF.

This clonotype was observed a handful of times. The chain combines TRBV12-3 or TRBV12-4 with TRBJ1-2; 8 nucleotides align to TRBD1. V shed 5 bases and J 8 bases; nucleotides not matched to a gene: 10. The CDR3 covers 14 residues. CDR3 loop: CASSIGQGVGGYTF. CDR3 nucleotide sequence: TGTGCCAGCAGTATCGGACAGGGTGTCGGCGGCTACACCTTC.